This TCR beta chain emerged from a study of OX40 agonist ivuxolimab in advanced cancers. Study-level background: Each patient was given ivuxolimab into a vein every 2 weeks, at 0.01 to 10 mg/kg. Hepatocellular carcinoma, melanoma, renal cell or head and neck cancer affected the dose-escalation patients.

Here immunoSEQ multiplex PCR was the method, and the copy in TCRdb shows in-frame clones only, minus some. Of approximately 70,000 clones in the sample, over 80% were seen once. V lost 0 bases and J 3 bases, leaving 6 bases between the germline ends. The CDR3 spans 13 residues. The germline CDR1 and CDR2 sequences are MGHRA and YSYEKL. The sample consisted of CD4+ or CD8+ T cells sorted from blood, taken in a trial of the OX40 agonist ivuxolimab. The sequence came from an adult with an advanced solid tumor such as melanoma, head and neck, liver or kidney cancer. This chain uses TRBV4-1 with TRBJ2-7, with D possibly being TRBD2 (5 bases). The CDR3 sequence is CASSQDGGYEQYF. For the CDR3, the DNA is TGCGCCAGCAGCCAAGATGGAGGCTACGAGCAGTACTTC.